This passage covers 3 T cell receptor beta chains from one sample sequenced in a study of graft-versus-host responses after intestinal transplantation. Their recognized antigens are unknown. Profiling relied on immunoSEQ multiplex PCR, and the TCRdb table lists in-frame clones only, not all of them. The data show about 110,000 clones, about 92% seen once. The sequences come from unstimulated CD8+ T cells sorted from spleen or lymph node cells, collected before transplant. The receptors stem from a human donor who was the organ donor for an intestinal transplant.

The V call is TRBV4-1, the J call TRBJ2-7; D unresolved. From germline, CDR1 is MGHRA and CDR2 YSYEKL. V shed 5 bases and J shed 6 bases, with 8 bases lying between them. This CDR3 comprises 11 residues. CDR3 sequence: CASSGLTEQYF. CDR3 sequence (DNA): TGCGCCAGCAGCGGCCTGACCGAGCAGTACTTC.

The chain combines TRBV13 with TRBJ2-1, with 8 bases fitting TRBD2. With 1 base clipped from V and 0 bases from J, the junction kept 5 bases outside the gene matches. The CDR3 sequence is 17 residues long. Germline values: CDR1 PRHDT, CDR2 FYEKMQ (reference sequence). The CDR3 DNA reads as TGTGCCAGCAGCTTAGCGGGAGGGTGGAGCTCCTACAATGAGCAGTTCTTC. Translated, it gives CASSLAGGWSSYNEQFF.

The rearrangement links TRBV28 to TRBJ1-1; D not certain. The CDR3 covers 11 residues. V was pared by 10 bases and J by 1 base, with 7 bases between. CDR1 is MDHEN and CDR2 is SYDVKM in the germline V gene. The CDR3 sequence: CATARNTEAFF. The CDR3 DNA is TGTGCCACAGCAAGGAACACTGAAGCTTTCTTT.